This T cell receptor beta chain emerged from a study of ipilimumab plus nivolumab after autologous stem cell transplantation. This CDR3 is 16 amino acids long. Trimming removed 5 bases from V and 7 bases from J, with 21 bases in between. Germline CDR1 and CDR2: SGHTA and FQGNSA. Generated by immunoSEQ multiplex PCR, the TCRdb table keeps only in-frame clones and is missing some. The table lists some 44,000 clones, 70% to 90% of them singletons. Source: PBMCs, taken in a trial of ipilimumab plus nivolumab as post-transplant consolidation. The V call is TRBV7-2, the J call TRBJ1-5; D is undetermined. This clonotype originated in a male donor with multiple myeloma. CDR3 coding DNA: TGTGCCAGCAGCACCCGCAGGCCGGGGTTAGAGCAGCCCCAGCATTTT. The encoded protein is CASSTRRPGLEQPQHF.